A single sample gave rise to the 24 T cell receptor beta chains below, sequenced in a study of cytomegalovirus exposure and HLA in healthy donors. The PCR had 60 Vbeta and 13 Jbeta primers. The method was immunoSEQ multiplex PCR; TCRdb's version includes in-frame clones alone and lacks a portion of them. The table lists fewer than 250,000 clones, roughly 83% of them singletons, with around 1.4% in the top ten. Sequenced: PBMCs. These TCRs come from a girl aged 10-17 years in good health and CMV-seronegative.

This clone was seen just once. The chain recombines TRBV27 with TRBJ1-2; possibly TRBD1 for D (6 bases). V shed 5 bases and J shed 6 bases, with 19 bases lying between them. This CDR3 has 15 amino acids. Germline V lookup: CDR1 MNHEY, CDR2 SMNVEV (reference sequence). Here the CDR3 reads CASSRLPQTGDGYTF. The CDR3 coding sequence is TGTGCCAGCAGTCGACTTCCTCAGACAGGAGATGGCTACACCTTC.

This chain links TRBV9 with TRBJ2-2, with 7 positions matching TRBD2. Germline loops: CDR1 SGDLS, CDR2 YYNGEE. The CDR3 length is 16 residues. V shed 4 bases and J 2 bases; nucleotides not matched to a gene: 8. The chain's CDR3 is CASSPMSGANTGELFF. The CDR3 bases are TGTGCCAGCAGCCCGATGAGCGGGGCTAACACCGGGGAGCTGTTTTTT.

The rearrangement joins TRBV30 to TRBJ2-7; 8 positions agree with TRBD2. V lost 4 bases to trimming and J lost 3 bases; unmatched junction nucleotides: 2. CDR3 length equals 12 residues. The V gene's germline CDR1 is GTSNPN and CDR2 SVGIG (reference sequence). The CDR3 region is CAWNLAGYEQYF. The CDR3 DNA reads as TGTGCCTGGAACCTAGCGGGCTACGAGCAGTACTTC.

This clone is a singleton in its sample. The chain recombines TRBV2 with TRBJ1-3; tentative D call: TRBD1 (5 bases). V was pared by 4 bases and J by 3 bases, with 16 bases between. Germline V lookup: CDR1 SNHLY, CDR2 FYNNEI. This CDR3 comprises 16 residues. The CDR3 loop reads CASSAGTRSYGNTIYF. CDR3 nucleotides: TGTGCCAGCAGTGCCGGGACTCGGAGTTATGGAAACACCATATATTTT. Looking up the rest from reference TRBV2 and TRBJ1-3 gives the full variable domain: EPEVTQTPSHQVTQMGQEVILRCVPISNHLYFYWYRQILGQKVEFLVSFYNNEISEKSEIFDDQFSVERPDGSNFTLKIRSTKLEDSAMYFCASSAGTRSYGNTIYFGEGSWLTVV.

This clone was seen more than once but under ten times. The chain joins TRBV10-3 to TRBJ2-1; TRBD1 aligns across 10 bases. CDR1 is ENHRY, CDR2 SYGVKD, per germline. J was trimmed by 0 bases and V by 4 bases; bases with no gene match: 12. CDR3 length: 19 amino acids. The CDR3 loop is CAISGPGTGVPSSYNEQFF. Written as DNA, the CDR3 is TGTGCCATCAGTGGACCCGGGACAGGGGTTCCTAGCTCCTACAATGAGCAGTTCTTC.

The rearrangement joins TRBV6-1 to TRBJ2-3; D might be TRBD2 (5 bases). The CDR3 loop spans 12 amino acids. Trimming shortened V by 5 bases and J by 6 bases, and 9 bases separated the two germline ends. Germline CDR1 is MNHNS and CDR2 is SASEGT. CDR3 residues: CASSTSGDTQYF. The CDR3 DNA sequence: TGTGCCAGCAGTACCTCGGGGGATACGCAGTATTTT.

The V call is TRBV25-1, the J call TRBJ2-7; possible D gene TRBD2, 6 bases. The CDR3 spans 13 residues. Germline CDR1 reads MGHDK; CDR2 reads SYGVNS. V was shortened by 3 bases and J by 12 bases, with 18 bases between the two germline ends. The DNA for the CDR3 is TGTGCCAGCAGTGATAGGGGCTCGGGAGCGAGGTACTTC. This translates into CASSDRGSGARYF.

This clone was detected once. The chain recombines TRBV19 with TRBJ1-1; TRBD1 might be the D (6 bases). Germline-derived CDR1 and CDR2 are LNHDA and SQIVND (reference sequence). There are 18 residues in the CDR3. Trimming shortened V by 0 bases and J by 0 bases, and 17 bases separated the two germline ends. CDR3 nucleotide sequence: TGTGCCAGTAGTATAGACCTCACAAAGGGGGATCTGAACACTGAAGCTTTCTTT. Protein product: CASSIDLTKGDLNTEAFF.

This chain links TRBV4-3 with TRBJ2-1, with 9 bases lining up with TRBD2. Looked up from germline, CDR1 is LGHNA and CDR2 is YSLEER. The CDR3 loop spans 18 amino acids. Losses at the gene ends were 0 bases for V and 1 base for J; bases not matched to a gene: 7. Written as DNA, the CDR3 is TGCGCCAGCAGCCAAGAGCCTAGCGGGGTATCATCCTACAATGAGCAGTTCTTC. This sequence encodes CASSQEPSGVSSYNEQFF.

DNA of the CDR3: TGTGCCAGCAGTTACCTCGGACAGGGAGCCTACGAGCAGTACTTC. It codes for CASSYLGQGAYEQYF. The chain links TRBV6-5 to TRBJ2-7, with 8 bases matching TRBD1. The length of the CDR3 is 15 residues. With V trimmed by 2 bases and J by 2 bases, 5 bases remained unmatched. Germline-derived CDR1 and CDR2 are MNHEY and SVGAGI.

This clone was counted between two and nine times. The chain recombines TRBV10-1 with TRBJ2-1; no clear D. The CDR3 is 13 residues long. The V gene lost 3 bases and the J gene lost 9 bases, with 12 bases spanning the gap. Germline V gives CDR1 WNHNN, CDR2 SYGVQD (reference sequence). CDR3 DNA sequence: TGCGCCAGCAGTGAAAACTTCGTGAGTGAGCAGTTCTTC. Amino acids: CASSENFVSEQFF.

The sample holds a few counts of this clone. The CDR3 DNA is TGTGCCAGCAGCTCCGGGGTTAATGAAAAACTGTTTTTT. Residues: CASSSGVNEKLFF. This chain connects TRBV7-2 to TRBJ1-4; D ambiguous. The length of the CDR3 is 13 residues. Germline V CDR1 and CDR2: SGHTA, FQGNSA. Trimming took off 4 bases at V and 4 bases at J, with 7 bases between the two ends. The variable domain in full, completed from reference TRBV7-2 and TRBJ1-4, reads GAGVSQSPSNKVTEKGKDVELRCDPISGHTALYWYRQSLGQGLEFLIYFQGNSAPDKSGLPSDRFSAERTGGSVSTLTIQRTQQEDSAVYLCASSSGVNEKLFFGSGTQLSVL.

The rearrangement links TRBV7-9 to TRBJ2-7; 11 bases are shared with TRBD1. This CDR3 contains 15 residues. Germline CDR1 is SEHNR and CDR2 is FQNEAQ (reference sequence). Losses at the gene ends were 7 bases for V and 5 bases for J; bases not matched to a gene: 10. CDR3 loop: CASNHRDRGFNEQYF. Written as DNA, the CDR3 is TGTGCCAGCAACCACCGGGACAGGGGGTTTAACGAGCAGTACTTC.

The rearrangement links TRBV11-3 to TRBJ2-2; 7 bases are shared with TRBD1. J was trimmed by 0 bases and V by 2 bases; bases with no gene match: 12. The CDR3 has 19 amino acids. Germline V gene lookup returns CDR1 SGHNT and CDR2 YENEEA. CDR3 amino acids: CASSLNLFPGQPNTGELFF. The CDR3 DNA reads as TGTGCCAGCAGCTTAAATCTATTCCCGGGACAGCCGAACACCGGGGAGCTGTTTTTT. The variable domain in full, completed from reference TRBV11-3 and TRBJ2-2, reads EAGVVQSPRYKIIEKKQPVAFWCNPISGHNTLYWYLQNLGQGPELLIRYENEEAVDDSQLPKDRFSAERLKGVDSTLKIQPAELGDSAVYLCASSLNLFPGQPNTGELFFGEGSRLTVL.

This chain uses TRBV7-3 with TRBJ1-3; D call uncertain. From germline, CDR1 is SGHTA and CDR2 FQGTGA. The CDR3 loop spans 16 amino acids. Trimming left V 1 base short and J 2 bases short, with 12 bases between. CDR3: CASSLNPGEAGNTIYF. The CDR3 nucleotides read TGTGCCAGCAGCTTAAACCCCGGGGAAGCTGGAAACACCATATATTTT.

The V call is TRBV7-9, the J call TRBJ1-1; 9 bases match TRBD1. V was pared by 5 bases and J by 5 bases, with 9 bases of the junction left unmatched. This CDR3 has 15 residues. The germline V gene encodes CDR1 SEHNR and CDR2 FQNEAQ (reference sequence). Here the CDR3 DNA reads TGTGCCAGCAGCCCAAACAGGGGGCGGGGGACTGAAGCTTTCTTT. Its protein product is CASSPNRGRGTEAFF.

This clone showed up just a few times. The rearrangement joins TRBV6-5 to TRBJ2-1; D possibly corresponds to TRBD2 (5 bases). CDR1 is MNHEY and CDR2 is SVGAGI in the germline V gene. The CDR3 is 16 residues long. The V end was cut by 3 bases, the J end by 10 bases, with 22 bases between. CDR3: CASSYPDLRRADEQFF. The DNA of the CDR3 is TGTGCCAGCAGTTATCCCGACCTTAGGCGGGCCGACGAGCAGTTCTTC.

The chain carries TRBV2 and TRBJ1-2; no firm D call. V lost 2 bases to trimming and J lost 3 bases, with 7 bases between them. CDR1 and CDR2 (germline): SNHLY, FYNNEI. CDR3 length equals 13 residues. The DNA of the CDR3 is TGTGCCAGCAGTGAACTCGGTCACTATGGCTACACCTTC. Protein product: CASSELGHYGYTF.

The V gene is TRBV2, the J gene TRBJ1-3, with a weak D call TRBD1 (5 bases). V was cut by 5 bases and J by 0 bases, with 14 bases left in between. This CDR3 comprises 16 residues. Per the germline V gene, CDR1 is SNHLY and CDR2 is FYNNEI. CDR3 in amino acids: CASSTRGLSSGNTIYF. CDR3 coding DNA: TGTGCCAGCAGTACTCGGGGACTTAGCTCTGGAAACACCATATATTTT.

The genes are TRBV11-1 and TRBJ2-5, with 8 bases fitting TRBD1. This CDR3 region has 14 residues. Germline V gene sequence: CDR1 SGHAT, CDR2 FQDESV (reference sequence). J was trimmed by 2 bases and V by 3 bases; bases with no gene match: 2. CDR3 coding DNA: TGTGCCAGCAGCTTTGGGACAGGACAAGAGACCCAGTACTTC. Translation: CASSFGTGQETQYF.

CDR3 in amino acids: CAWSALAHNEQFF. As DNA, the CDR3 is TGTGCCTGGAGTGCATTAGCCCACAATGAGCAGTTCTTC. This rearrangement joins TRBV30 to TRBJ2-1, with D unresolved. This CDR3 contains 13 residues. CDR1 and CDR2 (germline): GTSNPN, SVGIG (reference sequence). Trimming left V 1 base short and J 5 bases short, with 9 bases between.

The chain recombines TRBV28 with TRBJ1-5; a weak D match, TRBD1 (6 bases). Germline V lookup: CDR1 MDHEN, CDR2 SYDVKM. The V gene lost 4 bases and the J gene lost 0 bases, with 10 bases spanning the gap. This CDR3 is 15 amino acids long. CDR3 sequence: CASSSPGVSNQPQHF. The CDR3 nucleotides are TGTGCCAGCAGTTCCCCAGGGGTTAGCAATCAGCCCCAGCATTTT. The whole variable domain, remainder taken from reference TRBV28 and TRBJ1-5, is DVKVTQSSRYLVKRTGEKVFLECVQDMDHENMFWYRQDPGLGLRLIYFSYDVKMKEKGDIPEGYSVSREKKERFSLILESASTNQTSMYLCASSSPGVSNQPQHFGDGTRLSIL.

This CDR3 is CASKGLAASTGELFF. The CDR3 DNA follows: TGCGCCAGCAAGGGACTAGCGGCGAGCACCGGGGAGCTGTTTTTT. This chain links TRBV10-2 with TRBJ2-2, with 11 positions matching TRBD2. V was clipped by 7 bases and J by 4 bases; unmatched bases: 5. In germline, CDR1 is WSHSY, CDR2 SAAADI. The CDR3 is 15 residues long.

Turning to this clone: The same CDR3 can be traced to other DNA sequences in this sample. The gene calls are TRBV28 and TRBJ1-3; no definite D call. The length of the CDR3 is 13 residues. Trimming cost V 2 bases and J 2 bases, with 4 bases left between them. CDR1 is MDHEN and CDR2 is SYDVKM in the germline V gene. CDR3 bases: TGTGCCAGCAGTTTACGGGCTGGAAACACCATATATTTT. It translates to CASSLRAGNTIYF.